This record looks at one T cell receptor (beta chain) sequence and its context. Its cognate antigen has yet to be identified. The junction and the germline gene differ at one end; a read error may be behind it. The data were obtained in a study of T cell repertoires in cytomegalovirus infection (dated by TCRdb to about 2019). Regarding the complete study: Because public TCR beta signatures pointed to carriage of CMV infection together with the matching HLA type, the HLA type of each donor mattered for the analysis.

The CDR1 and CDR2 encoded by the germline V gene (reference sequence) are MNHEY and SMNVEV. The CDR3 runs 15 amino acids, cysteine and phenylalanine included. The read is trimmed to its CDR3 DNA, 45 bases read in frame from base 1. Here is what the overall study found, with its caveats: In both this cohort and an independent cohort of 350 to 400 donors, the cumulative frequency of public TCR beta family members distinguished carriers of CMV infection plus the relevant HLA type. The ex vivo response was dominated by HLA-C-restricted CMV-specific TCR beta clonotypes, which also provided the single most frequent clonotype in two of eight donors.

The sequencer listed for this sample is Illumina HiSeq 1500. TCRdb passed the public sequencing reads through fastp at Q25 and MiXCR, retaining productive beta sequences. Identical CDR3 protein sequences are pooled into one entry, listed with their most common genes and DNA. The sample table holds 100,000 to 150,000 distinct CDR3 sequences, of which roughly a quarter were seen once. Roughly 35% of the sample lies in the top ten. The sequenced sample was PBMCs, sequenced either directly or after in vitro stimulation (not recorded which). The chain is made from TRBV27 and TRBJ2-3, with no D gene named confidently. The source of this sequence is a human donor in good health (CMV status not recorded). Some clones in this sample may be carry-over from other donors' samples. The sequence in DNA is TGTGCCAGCAGTTTATCTGTCTACTCGTCAGATACGCCGTATTTT. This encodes CASSLSVYSSDTPYF.